What follows are 23 T cell receptor beta chains derived from one specimen sequenced in a study of blood T cell repertoires in COVID-19. Generated by immunoSEQ multiplex PCR, the TCRdb table keeps only in-frame clones and is missing some. In the table there are under 300,000 clones, less than 90% of which are singletons. Material: peripheral blood. The receptors were sampled from a man aged 55-75 years with acute or convalescent COVID-19.

The J gene is TRBJ2-1, the V gene TRBV5-4, with D maybe TRBD2 (5 bases). Trimming cost V 1 base and J 5 bases, with 7 bases left between them. The germline gives CDR1 SGHNT, CDR2 YYREEE (reference sequence). The CDR3 is 13 amino acids. DNA for the CDR3: TGTGCCAGCAGCTTGTTCGGGAACAATGAGCAGTTCTTC. Its translation is CASSLFGNNEQFF.

The rearrangement uses TRBV9 and TRBJ2-7; 10 bases match TRBD1. The CDR3 is made up of 17 amino acids. With V trimmed by 3 bases and J by 3 bases, 12 bases remained unmatched. Germline V CDR1 and CDR2: SGDLS, YYNGEE. This chain's CDR3 is CASSGSLGGQGLYEQYF. The CDR3 DNA sequence: TGTGCCAGCAGCGGGTCCCTGGGGGGACAGGGGCTCTACGAGCAGTACTTC. The full variable domain, with the rest looked up from reference TRBV9 and TRBJ2-7, is DSGVTQTPKHLITATGQRVTLRCSPRSGDLSVYWYQQSLDQGLQFLIQYYNGEERAKGNILERFSAQQFPDLHSELNLSSLELGDSALYFCASSGSLGGQGLYEQYFGPGTRLTVT.

This chain links TRBV4-2 with TRBJ1-4; no clear D. The CDR3 length is 16 residues. Trimming pared 1 base from V and 4 bases from J, leaving 13 bases between. Germline loops: CDR1 LGHNA, CDR2 YNFKEQ. Here the CDR3 reads CASSQGRGSGNEKLFF. The CDR3 bases are TGTGCCAGCAGCCAAGGCCGGGGATCGGGTAATGAAAAACTGTTTTTT.

This chain joins TRBV30 and TRBJ1-4, with D possibly TRBD1 on 5 matching bases. The germline CDR1 and CDR2 sequences are GTSNPN and SVGIG (reference sequence). This CDR3 is built from 16 residues. The ends were cut back, 0 bases at V and 4 bases at J, with 15 bases in the middle. The CDR3 sequence is CAWSVLGAGLNEKLFF. DNA of the CDR3: TGTGCCTGGAGTGTACTTGGAGCGGGGCTTAATGAAAAACTGTTTTTT.

V and J are TRBV5-1 and TRBJ2-2; 8 nucleotides line up with TRBD1. The germline gives CDR1 SGHRS, CDR2 YFSETQ. J gave up 7 bases and V 4 bases, and 9 bases lay outside the gene matches. CDR3 length equals 15 residues. The CDR3 is CASSPAGGTGGELFF. The CDR3, as DNA: TGCGCCAGCAGCCCAGCAGGGGGCACGGGCGGGGAGCTGTTTTTT.

The rearrangement joins TRBV18 to TRBJ1-2; no clear D. Trimming took off 5 bases at V and 8 bases at J, with 21 bases between the two ends. CDR1 and CDR2 from the germline V gene are KGHSH and LQKENI. The CDR3 has 15 amino acids. DNA for the CDR3: TGTGCCAGCTCATCGTCGGGGAGGGAAGAAAAGGGCTACACCTTC. Its translation: CASSSSGREEKGYTF.

This rearrangement joins TRBV4-3 to TRBJ2-5, with 11 bases fitting TRBD2. J lost 5 bases, V lost 4 bases, and 3 bases had no gene match. This CDR3 contains 14 residues. Per germline, CDR1 LGHNA and CDR2 YSLEER. This chain's CDR3 is CASSPGLAVETQYF. The CDR3 DNA reads TGCGCCAGCAGCCCGGGACTAGCGGTGGAGACCCAGTACTTC.

The chain couples TRBV12-5 to TRBJ1-2; TRBD1 is a possible D gene (5 bases). Trimming pared 6 bases from V and 2 bases from J, leaving 19 bases between. This CDR3 is built from 16 residues. Germline assignment: CDR1 LGHNT and CDR2 FRNRAP. CDR3 nucleotide sequence: TGTGCTAGTGGCCTGGGCTTAGGGGAGGACAACTATGGCTACACCTTC. Protein sequence: CASGLGLGEDNYGYTF.

The gene calls are TRBV7-2 and TRBJ2-1, with 16 bases aligning to TRBD2. CDR1 SGHTA and CDR2 FQGNSA come from the germline V gene. V trimming: 7 bases; J trimming: 9 bases; junction bases outside the gene matches: 3. This CDR3 comprises 14 residues. In nucleotides, the CDR3 is TGTGCCAGCAAGGGACTAGCGGGAGGGAGTGAGCAGTTCTTC. Translation: CASKGLAGGSEQFF.

This clone showed up just a few times. V usage is TRBV2 and J usage is TRBJ1-1; TRBD1 is a possible D gene (5 bases). Germline CDR1 and CDR2: SNHLY and FYNNEI. The CDR3 contains 13 residues. Trimming pared 8 bases from V and 6 bases from J, leaving 16 bases between. CDR3 in amino acids: CASGDRPPPEAFF. In DNA form, the CDR3 reads TGTGCCAGCGGCGACAGACCACCGCCTGAAGCTTTCTTT.

The rearrangement links TRBV28 to TRBJ2-7; D might be TRBD1 (6 bases). Per germline, CDR1 MDHEN and CDR2 SYDVKM. The CDR3 is made up of 17 amino acids. Trimming pared 5 bases from V and 2 bases from J, leaving 22 bases between. The CDR3 bases are TGTGCCAGCAGTAAGCTAGCACGATTTTCAGGGGCCTACGAGCAGTACTTC. It translates to CASSKLARFSGAYEQYF.

This sequence joins TRBV5-4 and TRBJ2-3, with D possibly TRBD2 on 7 matching bases. Germline values: CDR1 SGHNT, CDR2 YYREEE (reference sequence). This CDR3 is built from 15 residues. With 4 bases removed from V and 3 bases from J, the gap between germline ends came to 15 bases. CDR3 DNA: TGTGCCAGCAGCGTAGGGGGGGGGCGAACAGATACGCAGTATTTT. It codes for CASSVGGGRTDTQYF.

Here the CDR3 DNA reads TGTGCCAGCAGCTTAACCGGAGAATCCTACAATGAGCAGTTCTTC. Translation: CASSLTGESYNEQFF. V and J are TRBV7-3 and TRBJ2-1, with D unclear. CDR3 size: 15 residues. V lost 0 bases to trimming and J lost 1 base, with 7 bases between them. The V gene's germline CDR1 is SGHTA and CDR2 FQGTGA.

This chain links TRBV7-3 with TRBJ2-1; 12 bases line up with TRBD2. After removal of 4 bases from V and 2 bases from J, the junction contained 6 bases not matched to a gene. Germline V gene lookup returns CDR1 SGHTA and CDR2 FQGTGA. This CDR3 is built from 17 residues. CDR3: CASSSALAGGPYNEQFF. The CDR3 DNA reads as TGTGCCAGCAGCTCCGCTCTAGCGGGAGGGCCCTACAATGAGCAGTTCTTC. The full variable domain, completed using reference TRBV7-3 and TRBJ2-1, is GAGVSQTPSNKVTEKGKYVELRCDPISGHTALYWYRQSLGQGPEFLIYFQGTGAADDSGLPNDRFFAVRPEGSVSTLKIQRTERGDSAVYLCASSSALAGGPYNEQFFGPGTRLTVL.

The rearrangement joins TRBV18 to TRBJ2-7, with D perhaps TRBD2 (6 bases). This CDR3 comprises 14 residues. Germline CDR1 and CDR2: KGHSH and LQKENI. The V end was cut by 3 bases, the J end by 7 bases, with 16 bases between. The CDR3: CASSPLAASREQYF. The DNA of the CDR3 is TGTGCCAGCTCACCTTTAGCGGCCTCACGGGAGCAGTACTTC.

The V and J genes are TRBV10-2 and TRBJ1-2; D is perhaps TRBD1 (5 bases). This CDR3 is built from 13 residues. Germline CDR1 reads WSHSY; CDR2 reads SAAADI. Trimming stripped 0 bases from V and 8 bases from J, with 10 bases between. The CDR3 DNA follows: TGCGCCAGCAGTGAGTCGGACAATTTGGGCTACACCTTC. Translated: CASSESDNLGYTF.

The chain employs TRBV30 and TRBJ2-3; D unclear. The CDR3 is 16 residues long. Germline CDR1 is GTSNPN and CDR2 is SVGIG (reference sequence). The V gene lost 3 bases and the J gene lost 4 bases, with 20 bases spanning the gap. The CDR3 sequence is CAWSADRRRWADTQYF. The CDR3 DNA reads as TGTGCCTGGAGCGCAGATAGGAGAAGATGGGCAGATACGCAGTATTTT.

The genes are TRBV10-3 and TRBJ2-7; 15 bases align to TRBD2. Germline V gene sequence: CDR1 ENHRY, CDR2 SYGVKD. V trimming: 4 bases; J trimming: 3 bases; junction bases outside the gene matches: 4. The CDR3 covers 16 residues. DNA of the CDR3: TGTGCCATCAGTGTTGGACTAGCGGGAGGGGGCTACGAGCAGTACTTC. Protein sequence: CAISVGLAGGGYEQYF.

This clone appeared once. J is TRBJ2-2 and V is TRBV29-1, with TRBD2 matching 11 bases. With V trimmed by 6 bases and J by 2 bases, 8 bases remained unmatched. CDR1 is SQVTM and CDR2 is ANQGSEA in the germline V gene. The CDR3 totals 16 residues. CDR3 coding DNA: TGCAGCGTAGGGGTGGGACTAGCGGACAACACCGGGGAGCTGTTTTTT. Protein: CSVGVGLADNTGELFF.

The chain links TRBV13 to TRBJ1-2; D is uncertain. V was cut by 0 bases and J by 1 base, with 6 bases left in between. The CDR3 is 14 residues long. CDR1 and CDR2 from the germline V gene are PRHDT and FYEKMQ (reference sequence). DNA of the CDR3: TGTGCCAGCAGCTTAGGGGCCTTTAACTATGGCTACACCTTC. Translation gives CASSLGAFNYGYTF.

V is TRBV5-4 and J is TRBJ2-2, with TRBD2 matching 13 bases. This CDR3 region has 17 residues. V lost 6 bases, J lost 0 bases, and 5 bases stayed unmatched. In germline, CDR1 is SGHNT, CDR2 YYREEE (reference sequence). CDR3 amino acids: CASMRGLAGPNTGELFF. The CDR3 DNA follows: TGTGCCAGCATGCGGGGACTAGCGGGACCGAACACCGGGGAGCTGTTTTTT.

The chain combines TRBV30 with TRBJ1-1; possibly TRBD1 for D (6 bases). Trimming pared 8 bases from V and 3 bases from J, leaving 13 bases between. The CDR3 length is 12 residues. CDR1 and CDR2 from the germline V gene are GTSNPN and SVGIG (reference sequence). The chain's CDR3 is CAQGLEYTEAFF. The CDR3, as DNA: TGTGCCCAGGGGTTGGAGTACACTGAAGCTTTCTTT.

This rearrangement joins TRBV24-1 to TRBJ2-3, with unresolved D. Trimming took off 3 bases at V and 0 bases at J, with 9 bases between the two ends. The CDR3 runs 15 residues. CDR1 and CDR2 from the germline V gene are KGHDR and SFDVKD. CDR3 bases: TGTGCCACCAGTGATCCCAGGTCTAGCACAGATACGCAGTATTTT. Its translation is CATSDPRSSTDTQYF.